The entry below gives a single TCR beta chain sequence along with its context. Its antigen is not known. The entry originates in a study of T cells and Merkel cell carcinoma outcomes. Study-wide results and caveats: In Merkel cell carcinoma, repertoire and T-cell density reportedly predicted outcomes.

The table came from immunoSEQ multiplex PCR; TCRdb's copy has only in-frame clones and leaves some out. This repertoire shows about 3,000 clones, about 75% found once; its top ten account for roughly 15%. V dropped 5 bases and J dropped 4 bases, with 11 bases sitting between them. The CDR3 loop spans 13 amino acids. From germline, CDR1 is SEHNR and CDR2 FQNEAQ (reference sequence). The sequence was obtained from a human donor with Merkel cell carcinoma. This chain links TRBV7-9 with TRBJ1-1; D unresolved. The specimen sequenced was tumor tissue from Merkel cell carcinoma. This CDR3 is CASSPREGTEAFF. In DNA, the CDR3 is TGTGCCAGCAGCCCCCGGGAGGGCACTGAAGCTTTCTTT.